This T cell receptor (beta chain) was retrieved from a study of blood T cell repertoires in COVID-19. This CDR3 region has 15 residues. Germline CDR1 reads LGHDT; CDR2 reads YNNKEL (reference sequence). V lost 3 bases, J lost 3 bases, and 5 bases stayed unmatched. In the original processing: Amplified reference gene primers provided the basis for estimating nucleated cell counts. Data came from immunoSEQ multiplex PCR; TCRdb stores just in-frame clones and leaves some out. The V and J calls and clone size come from that table; D and trimming were worked out from the DNA. Among 200,000 to 300,000 clones listed, 88% were seen once.

The V and J genes are TRBV3-1 (or the pseudogene TRBV3-2) and TRBJ2-1; 7 positions agree with TRBD2. Sequenced material: peripheral blood. The sequence derives from a woman aged 40-49 years who had recovered from COVID-19. This CDR3 reads CASSQRPSGYNEQFF. The CDR3 DNA is TGTGCCAGCAGCCAGCGACCTAGCGGCTACAATGAGCAGTTCTTC.